This T cell receptor beta chain emerged from a study of blood T cell repertoires in COVID-19. Study-level background: The analysed material was cDNA or gDNA that came from T cells, B-cell-depleted T cells, or PBMCs.

This CDR3 has 12 amino acids. Deletions cut 5 bases from V and 6 bases from J, with 8 bases between. The method was immunoSEQ multiplex PCR; TCRdb's version includes in-frame clones alone and lacks a portion of them. The top ten clones hold around 6.9% of a sample with approximately 260,000 clones, roughly 87% of them seen once. Points on this clone: The same CDR3 can be traced to other DNA sequences in this sample.

The J gene is TRBJ1-5, the V gene TRBV12-3 or TRBV12-4, with D tentatively TRBD1 (5 bases). The source material was peripheral blood. The TCR sequence derives from a man aged 60 to 69 who had recovered from COVID-19. The CDR3 DNA is TGTGCCAGCAGTCTAACAGGTCAGCCCCAGCATTTT. Translating gives CASSLTGQPQHF.